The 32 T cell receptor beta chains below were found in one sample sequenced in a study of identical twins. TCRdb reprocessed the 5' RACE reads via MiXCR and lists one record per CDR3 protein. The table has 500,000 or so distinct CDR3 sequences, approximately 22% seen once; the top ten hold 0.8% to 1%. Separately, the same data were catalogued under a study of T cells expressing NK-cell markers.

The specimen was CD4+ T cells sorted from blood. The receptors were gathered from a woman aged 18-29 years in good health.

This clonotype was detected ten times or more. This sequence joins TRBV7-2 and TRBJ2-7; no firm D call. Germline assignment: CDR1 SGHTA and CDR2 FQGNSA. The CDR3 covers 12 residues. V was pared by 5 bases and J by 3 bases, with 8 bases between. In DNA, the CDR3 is TGTGCCAGCAGCCATAATAGCTACGAGCAGTACTTC. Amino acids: CASSHNSYEQYF.

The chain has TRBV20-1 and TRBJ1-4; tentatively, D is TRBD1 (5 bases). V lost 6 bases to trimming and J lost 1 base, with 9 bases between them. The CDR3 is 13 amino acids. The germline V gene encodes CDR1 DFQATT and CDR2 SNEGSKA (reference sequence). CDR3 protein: CSARRGTNEKLFF. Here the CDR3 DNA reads TGCAGTGCCAGAAGGGGAACTAATGAAAAACTGTTTTTT.

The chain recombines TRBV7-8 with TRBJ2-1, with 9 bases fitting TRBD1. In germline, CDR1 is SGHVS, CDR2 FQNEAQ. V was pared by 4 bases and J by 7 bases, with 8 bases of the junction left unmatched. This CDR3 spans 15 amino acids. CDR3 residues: CASSYAGTGRNEQFF. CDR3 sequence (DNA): TGTGCCAGCAGCTATGCCGGGACAGGGAGAAATGAGCAGTTCTTC.

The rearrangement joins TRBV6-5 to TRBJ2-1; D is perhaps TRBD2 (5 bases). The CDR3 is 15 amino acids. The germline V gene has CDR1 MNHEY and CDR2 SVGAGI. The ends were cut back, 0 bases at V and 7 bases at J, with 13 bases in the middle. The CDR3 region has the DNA TGTGCCAGCAGTTACTCGCGGGTTCTAGGGAATGAGCAGTTCTTC. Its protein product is CASSYSRVLGNEQFF.

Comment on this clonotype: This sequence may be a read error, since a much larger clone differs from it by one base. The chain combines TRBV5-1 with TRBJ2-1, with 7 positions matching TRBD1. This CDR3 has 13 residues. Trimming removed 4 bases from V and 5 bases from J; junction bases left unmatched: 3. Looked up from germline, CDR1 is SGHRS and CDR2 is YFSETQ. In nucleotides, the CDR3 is TGCGCCAGCAGCATGGACAGGAACAATGAGCAGTTCTTC. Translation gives CASSMDRNNEQFF.

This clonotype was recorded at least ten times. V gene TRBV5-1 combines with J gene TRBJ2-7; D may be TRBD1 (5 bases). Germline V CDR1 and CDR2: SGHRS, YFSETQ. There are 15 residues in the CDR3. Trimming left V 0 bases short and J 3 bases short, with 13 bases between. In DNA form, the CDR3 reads TGCGCCAGCAGCTTGGGGCAGGGAACGGGCTACGAGCAGTACTTC. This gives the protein CASSLGQGTGYEQYF. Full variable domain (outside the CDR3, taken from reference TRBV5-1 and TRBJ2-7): KAGVTQTPRYLIKTRGQQVTLSCSPISGHRSVSWYQQTPGQGLQFLFEYFSETQRNKGNFPGRFSGRQFSNSRSEMNVSTLELGDSALYLCASSLGQGTGYEQYFGPGTRLTVT.

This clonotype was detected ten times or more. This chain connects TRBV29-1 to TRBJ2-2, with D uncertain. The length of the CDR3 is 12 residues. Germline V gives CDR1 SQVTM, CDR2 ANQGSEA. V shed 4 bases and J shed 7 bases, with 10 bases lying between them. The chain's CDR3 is CSVVAGLGELFF. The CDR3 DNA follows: TGCAGCGTTGTCGCCGGGCTCGGGGAGCTGTTTTTT.

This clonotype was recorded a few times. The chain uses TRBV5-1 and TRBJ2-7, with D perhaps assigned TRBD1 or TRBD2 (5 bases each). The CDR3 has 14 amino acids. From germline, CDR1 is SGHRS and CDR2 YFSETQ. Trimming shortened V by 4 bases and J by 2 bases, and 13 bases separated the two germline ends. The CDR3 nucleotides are TGCGCCAGCAGCGTGGGGACGATAACCTACGAGCAGTACTTC. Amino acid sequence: CASSVGTITYEQYF. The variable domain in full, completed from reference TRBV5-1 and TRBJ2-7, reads KAGVTQTPRYLIKTRGQQVTLSCSPISGHRSVSWYQQTPGQGLQFLFEYFSETQRNKGNFPGRFSGRQFSNSRSEMNVSTLELGDSALYLCASSVGTITYEQYFGPGTRLTVT.

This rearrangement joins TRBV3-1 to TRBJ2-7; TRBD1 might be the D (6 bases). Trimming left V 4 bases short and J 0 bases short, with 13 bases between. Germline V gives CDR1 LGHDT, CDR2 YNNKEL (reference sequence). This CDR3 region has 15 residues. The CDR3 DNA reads TGTGCCAGCAGCCCTACGGGACACAACTCCTACGAGCAGTACTTC. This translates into CASSPTGHNSYEQYF.

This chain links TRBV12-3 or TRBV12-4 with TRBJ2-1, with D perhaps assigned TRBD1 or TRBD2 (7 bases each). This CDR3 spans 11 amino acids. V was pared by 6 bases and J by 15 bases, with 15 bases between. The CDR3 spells CASSQGGDRFF. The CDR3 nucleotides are TGTGCCAGCAGCCAGGGGGGGGACAGGTTCTTC.

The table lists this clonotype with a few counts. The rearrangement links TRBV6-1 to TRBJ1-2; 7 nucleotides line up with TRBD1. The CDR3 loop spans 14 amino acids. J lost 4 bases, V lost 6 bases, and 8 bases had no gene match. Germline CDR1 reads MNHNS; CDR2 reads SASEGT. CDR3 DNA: TGTGCCAGCAGCACTAGACAGGGTACCTATGGCTACACCTTC. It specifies CASSTRQGTYGYTF.

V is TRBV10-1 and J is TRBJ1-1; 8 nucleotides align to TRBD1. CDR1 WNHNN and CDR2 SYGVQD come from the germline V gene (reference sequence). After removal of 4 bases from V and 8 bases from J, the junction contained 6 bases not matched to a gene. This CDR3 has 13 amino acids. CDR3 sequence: CASSARTGSEAFF. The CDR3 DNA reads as TGCGCCAGCAGTGCCCGGACAGGGAGCGAAGCTTTCTTT.

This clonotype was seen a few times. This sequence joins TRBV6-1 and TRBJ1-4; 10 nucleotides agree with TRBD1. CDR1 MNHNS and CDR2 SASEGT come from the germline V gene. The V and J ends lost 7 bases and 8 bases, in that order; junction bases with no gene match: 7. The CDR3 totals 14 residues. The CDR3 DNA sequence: TGTGCCAGCACCGCGAGGACAGGGGGAGAAAAACTGTTTTTT. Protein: CASTARTGGEKLFF.

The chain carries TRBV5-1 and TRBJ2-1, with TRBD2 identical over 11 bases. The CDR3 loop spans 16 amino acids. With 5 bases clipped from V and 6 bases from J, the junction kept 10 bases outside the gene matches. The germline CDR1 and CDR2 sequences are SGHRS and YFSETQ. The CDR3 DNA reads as TGCGCCAGCAGGGGACTAGCGGAGAGCTCACTCAATGAGCAGTTCTTC. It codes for CASRGLAESSLNEQFF.

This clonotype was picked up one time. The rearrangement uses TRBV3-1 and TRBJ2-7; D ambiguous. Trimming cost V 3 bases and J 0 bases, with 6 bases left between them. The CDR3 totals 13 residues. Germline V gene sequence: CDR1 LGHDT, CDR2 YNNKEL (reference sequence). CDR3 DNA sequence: TGTGCCAGCAGCCATTACTCCTCCTACGAGCAGTACTTC. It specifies CASSHYSSYEQYF.

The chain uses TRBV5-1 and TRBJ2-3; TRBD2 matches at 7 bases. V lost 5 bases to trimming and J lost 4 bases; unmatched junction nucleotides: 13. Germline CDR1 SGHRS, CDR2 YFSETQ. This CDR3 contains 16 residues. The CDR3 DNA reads TGCGCCAGCAGTCCCGGATGGGGGAGGGCCGCAGATACGCAGTATTTT. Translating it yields CASSPGWGRAADTQYF.

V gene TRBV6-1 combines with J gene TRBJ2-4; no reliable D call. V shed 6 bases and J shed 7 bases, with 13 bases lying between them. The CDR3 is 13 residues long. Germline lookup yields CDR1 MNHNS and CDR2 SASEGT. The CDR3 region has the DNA TGTGCCAGCAGCCCAGTTTCTTCGAACATTCAGTACTTC. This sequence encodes CASSPVSSNIQYF.

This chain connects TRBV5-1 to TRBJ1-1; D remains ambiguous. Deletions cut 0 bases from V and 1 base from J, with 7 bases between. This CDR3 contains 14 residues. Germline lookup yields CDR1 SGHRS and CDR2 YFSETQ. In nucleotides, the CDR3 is TGCGCCAGCAGCTTGGACAGACAGAACACTGAAGCTTTCTTT. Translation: CASSLDRQNTEAFF.

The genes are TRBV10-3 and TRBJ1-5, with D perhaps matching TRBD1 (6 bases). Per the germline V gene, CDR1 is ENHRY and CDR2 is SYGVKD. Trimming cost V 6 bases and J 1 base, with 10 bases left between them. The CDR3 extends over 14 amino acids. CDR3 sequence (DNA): TGTGCCATCAGAGCAGGGGAAAGCAATCAGCCCCAGCATTTT. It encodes CAIRAGESNQPQHF.

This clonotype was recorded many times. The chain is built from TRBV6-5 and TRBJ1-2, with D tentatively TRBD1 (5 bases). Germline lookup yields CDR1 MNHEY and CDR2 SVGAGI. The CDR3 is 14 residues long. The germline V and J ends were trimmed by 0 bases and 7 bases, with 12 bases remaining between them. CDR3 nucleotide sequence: TGTGCCAGCAGTTACTCGAGGGGAAGGGGTGGCTACACCTTC. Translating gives CASSYSRGRGGYTF.

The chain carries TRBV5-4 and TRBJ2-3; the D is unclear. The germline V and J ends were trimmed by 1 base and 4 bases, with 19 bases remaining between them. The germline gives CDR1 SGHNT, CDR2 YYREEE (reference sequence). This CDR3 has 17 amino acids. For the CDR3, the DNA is TGTGCCAGCAGCTTGAGTTCTTCCGGGCCAACAGCAGATACGCAGTATTTT. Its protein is CASSLSSSGPTADTQYF.

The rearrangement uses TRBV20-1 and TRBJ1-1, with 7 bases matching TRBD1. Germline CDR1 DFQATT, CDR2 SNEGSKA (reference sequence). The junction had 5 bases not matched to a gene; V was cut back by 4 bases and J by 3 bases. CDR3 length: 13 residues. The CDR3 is CSATGTAHTEAFF. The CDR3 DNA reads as TGCAGTGCTACCGGGACAGCGCACACTGAAGCTTTCTTT.

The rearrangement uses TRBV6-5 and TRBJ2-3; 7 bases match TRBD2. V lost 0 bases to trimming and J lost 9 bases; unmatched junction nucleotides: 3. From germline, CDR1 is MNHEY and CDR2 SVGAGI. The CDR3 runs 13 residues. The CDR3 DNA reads TGTGCCAGCAGTTACTCTAGCGGGCAAACGCAGTATTTT. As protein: CASSYSSGQTQYF.

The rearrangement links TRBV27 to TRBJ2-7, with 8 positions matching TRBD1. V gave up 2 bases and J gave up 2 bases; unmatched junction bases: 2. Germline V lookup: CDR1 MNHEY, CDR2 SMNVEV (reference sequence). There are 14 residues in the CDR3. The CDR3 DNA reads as TGTGCCAGCAGTTTACTGGACAGGGCCTACGAGCAGTACTTC. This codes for CASSLLDRAYEQYF.

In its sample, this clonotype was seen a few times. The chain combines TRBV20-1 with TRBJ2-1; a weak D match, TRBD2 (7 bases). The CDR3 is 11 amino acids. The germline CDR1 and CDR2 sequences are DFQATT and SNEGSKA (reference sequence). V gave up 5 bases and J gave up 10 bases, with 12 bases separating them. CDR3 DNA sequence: TGCAGTGCTGGTCGGGGGGCGGAGCAGTTCTTC. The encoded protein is CSAGRGAEQFF.

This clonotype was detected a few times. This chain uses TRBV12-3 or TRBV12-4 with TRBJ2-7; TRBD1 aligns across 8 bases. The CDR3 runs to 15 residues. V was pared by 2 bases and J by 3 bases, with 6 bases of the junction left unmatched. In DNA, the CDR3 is TGTGCCAGCAGTTTAAGCACAGGGGGTGGCTACGAGCAGTACTTC. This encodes CASSLSTGGGYEQYF.

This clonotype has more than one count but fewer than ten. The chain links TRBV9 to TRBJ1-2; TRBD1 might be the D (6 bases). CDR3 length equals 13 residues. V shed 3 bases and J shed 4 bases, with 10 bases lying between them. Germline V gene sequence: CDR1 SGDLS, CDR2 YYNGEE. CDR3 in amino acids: CASSARDTYGYTF. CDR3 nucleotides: TGTGCCAGCAGCGCGAGGGACACCTATGGCTACACCTTC.

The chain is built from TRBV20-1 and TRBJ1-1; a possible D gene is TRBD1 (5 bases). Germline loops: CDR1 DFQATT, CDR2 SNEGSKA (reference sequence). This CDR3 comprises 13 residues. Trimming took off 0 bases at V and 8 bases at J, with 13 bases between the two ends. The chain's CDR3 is CSARDPGGREAFF. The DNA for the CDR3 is TGCAGTGCTAGAGACCCCGGGGGTAGGGAAGCTTTCTTT.

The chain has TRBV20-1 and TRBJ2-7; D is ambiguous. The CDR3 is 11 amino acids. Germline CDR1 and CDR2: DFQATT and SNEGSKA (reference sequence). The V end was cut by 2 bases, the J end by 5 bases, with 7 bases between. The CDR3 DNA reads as TGCAGTGCTAGAAGCTATGACGAGCAGTACTTC. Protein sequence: CSARSYDEQYF.

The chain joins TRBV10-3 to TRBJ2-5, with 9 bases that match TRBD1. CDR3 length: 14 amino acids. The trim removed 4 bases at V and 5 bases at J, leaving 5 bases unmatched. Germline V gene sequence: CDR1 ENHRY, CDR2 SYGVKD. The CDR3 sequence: CAISGDREGETQYF. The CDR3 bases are TGTGCCATCAGTGGGGACAGGGAGGGCGAGACCCAGTACTTC.

Here the CDR3 reads CASIGISNTEAFF. Here the CDR3 DNA reads TGCGCCAGCATCGGTATTTCGAACACTGAAGCTTTCTTT. The genes are TRBV5-1 and TRBJ1-1; D is unresolved. Germline V gene lookup returns CDR1 SGHRS and CDR2 YFSETQ. The CDR3 is 13 residues long. V was cut by 6 bases and J by 1 base, with 10 bases left in between. The entire variable domain, with the rest obtained from reference TRBV5-1 and TRBJ1-1, is as follows: KAGVTQTPRYLIKTRGQQVTLSCSPISGHRSVSWYQQTPGQGLQFLFEYFSETQRNKGNFPGRFSGRQFSNSRSEMNVSTLELGDSALYLCASIGISNTEAFFGQGTRLTVV.

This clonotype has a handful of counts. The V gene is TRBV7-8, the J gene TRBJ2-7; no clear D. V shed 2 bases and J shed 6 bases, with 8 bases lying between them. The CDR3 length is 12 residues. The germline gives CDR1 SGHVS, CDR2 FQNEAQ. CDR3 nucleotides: TGTGCCAGCAGCTTAAGTTTTCGCGAGCAGTACTTC. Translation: CASSLSFREQYF.